Following are 30 T cell receptor beta chains from one sample sequenced in a study of T-cell reconstitution after alpha-beta-depleted transplantation in children. The library targeted TCRbeta and was prepared with unique molecular identifiers. One entry per CDR3 protein results from TCRdb running MiXCR on the PCR reads. This sample has under 450,000 distinct CDR3 sequences; 13% occur once, and the top ten carry 3.5% to 4.5%. The sample was PBMCs, taken from the stem cell graft. Source of these receptors: a human donor who donated a stem cell graft to a child with Fanconi anemia.

This clonotype occurred a few times. The chain carries TRBV7-6 and TRBJ2-1, with 10 nucleotides matching TRBD2. Germline CDR1 reads SGHVS; CDR2 reads FNYEAQ. This CDR3 contains 17 residues. V shed 1 base and J 7 bases; nucleotides not matched to a gene: 10. CDR3 sequence reads: CASSLVAGAGGQNEQFF. DNA for the CDR3: TGTGCCAGCAGCTTAGTGGCAGGAGCGGGGGGGCAAAATGAGCAGTTCTTC.

This clonotype was recorded many times. The chain is built from TRBV10-3 and TRBJ2-7, with a tentative D call TRBD1 (6 bases). This CDR3 has 16 amino acids. The germline CDR1 and CDR2 sequences are ENHRY and SYGVKD. V was trimmed by 0 bases and J by 5 bases, leaving 17 bases between them. The CDR3 is CAISESNKRGDNEQYF. The CDR3 DNA reads TGTGCCATCAGTGAGTCGAATAAACGAGGGGACAACGAGCAGTACTTC.

The genes are TRBV14 and TRBJ1-1, with D hard to call. Germline V CDR1 and CDR2: SGHDN, FVKESK. The length of the CDR3 is 14 residues. Trimming pared 5 bases from V and 1 base from J, leaving 11 bases between. This chain's CDR3 is CASSDATWNTEAFF. The CDR3, as DNA: TGTGCCAGCAGCGACGCTACTTGGAACACTGAAGCTTTCTTT.

The sample holds many counts of this clonotype. V is TRBV29-1 and J is TRBJ2-5, with unresolved D. The CDR3 extends over 13 amino acids. Germline values: CDR1 SQVTM, CDR2 ANQGSEA. In DNA form, the CDR3 reads TGCAGGGCCGACCCGTACGGTGGCGAGACCCAGTACTTC. Its protein is CRADPYGGETQYF.

The sample holds many counts of this clonotype. This chain connects TRBV9 to TRBJ2-3, with D unresolved. CDR1 is SGDLS, CDR2 YYNGEE, per germline. The CDR3 extends over 12 amino acids. Deletions cut 1 base from V and 4 bases from J, with 4 bases between. CDR3 protein: CASSVQADTQYF. DNA for the CDR3: TGTGCCAGCAGCGTACAGGCAGATACGCAGTATTTT.

V gene TRBV7-8 combines with J gene TRBJ1-2, with a possible D match to TRBD1 (5 bases). The CDR3 has 15 residues. V lost 7 bases and J lost 7, with 22 bases in between. The germline gives CDR1 SGHVS, CDR2 FQNEAQ. As DNA, the CDR3 is TGTGCCAGCACCACCTTGGCGGCCGTGGGGGTTGGCTACACCTTC. Protein sequence: CASTTLAAVGVGYTF. The full variable domain, completed using reference TRBV7-8 and TRBJ1-2, is GAGVSQSPRYKVAKRGQDVALRCDPISGHVSLFWYQQALGQGPEFLTYFQNEAQLDKSGLPSDRFFAERPEGSVSTLKIQRTQQEDSAVYLCASTTLAAVGVGYTFGSGTRLTVV.

CDR3 sequence: CASSQGRPKQYF. CDR3 nucleotide sequence: TGTGCCAGCAGCCAGGGACGGCCGAAGCAGTACTTC. The rearrangement links TRBV7-9 to TRBJ2-7, with D perhaps matching TRBD1 or TRBD2 (5 bases each). Germline V gene data show CDR1 as SEHNR and CDR2 as FQNEAQ (reference sequence). This CDR3 has 12 residues. V shed 5 bases and J shed 8 bases, with 13 bases lying between them. The full variable domain, completed using reference TRBV7-9 and TRBJ2-7, is DTGVSQNPRHKITKRGQNVTFRCDPISEHNRLYWYRQTLGQGPEFLTYFQNEAQLEKSRLLSDRFSAERPKGSFSTLEIQRTEQGDSAMYLCASSQGRPKQYFGPGTRLTVT.

The chain employs TRBV13 and TRBJ1-1; tentative D call: TRBD1 (6 bases). CDR3 length: 13 residues. The V end was cut by 4 bases, the J end by 11 bases, with 17 bases between. Germline CDR1 and CDR2: PRHDT and FYEKMQ (reference sequence). CDR3 nucleotides: TGTGCCAGCAGCTCGGGACGGACAGCTTGGGCTTTCTTT. This sequence encodes CASSSGRTAWAFF.

This clonotype was seen a handful of times. This chain uses TRBV6-2 or TRBV6-3 with TRBJ2-4; 10 nucleotides agree with TRBD2. The J segment lost 6 bases and the V segment lost 0 bases, leaving 17 bases of the junction unmatched. CDR1 MNHEY and CDR2 SVGEGT come from the germline V gene. The CDR3 is 20 residues long. The CDR3 protein is CASSYSISGGATPDLNIQYF. In DNA, the CDR3 is TGTGCCAGCAGTTACTCGATCAGCGGGGGGGCTACCCCCGATTTAAACATTCAGTACTTC.

This clonotype appeared many times. The rearrangement joins TRBV5-1 to TRBJ1-3; D is possibly TRBD1 (6 bases). The germline V gene has CDR1 SGHRS and CDR2 YFSETQ. The CDR3 runs 12 residues. Trimming removed 4 bases from V and 8 bases from J, with 10 bases in between. This CDR3 reads CASSLDSYTIYF. The CDR3 nucleotides are TGCGCCAGCAGCCTGGACAGCTACACCATATATTTT.

This clonotype occurred many times. CDR3: CASSDGLANQETQYF. In nucleotides, the CDR3 is TGCGCCAGCAGCGATGGACTAGCGAACCAAGAGACCCAGTACTTC. V usage is TRBV5-1 and J usage is TRBJ2-5; 9 positions agree with TRBD2. With V trimmed by 4 bases and J by 0 bases, 4 bases remained unmatched. Germline CDR1 and CDR2: SGHRS and YFSETQ. CDR3 size: 15 residues.

The chain carries TRBV4-3 and TRBJ2-3; D is ambiguous. The V end was cut by 0 bases, the J end by 2 bases, with 12 bases between. Germline V CDR1 and CDR2: LGHNA, YSLEER. This CDR3 spans 16 amino acids. The CDR3 region is CASSQDGWAHTDTQYF. CDR3 coding DNA: TGCGCCAGCAGCCAAGATGGATGGGCCCACACAGATACGCAGTATTTT.

This clonotype was counted at least ten times. The chain recombines TRBV7-2 with TRBJ2-3; no clear D gene. CDR3 length equals 14 residues. Trimming removed 3 bases from V and 0 bases from J, with 7 bases in between. Germline CDR1 and CDR2: SGHTA and FQGNSA. The CDR3 here is CASSLDGSTDTQYF. In DNA, the CDR3 is TGTGCCAGCAGCTTGGACGGAAGCACAGATACGCAGTATTTT.

This chain connects TRBV2 to TRBJ2-1; D perhaps matches TRBD2 (6 bases). This CDR3 region has 15 residues. Germline-derived CDR1 and CDR2 are SNHLY and FYNNEI. V lost 3 bases and J lost 5, with 14 bases in between. CDR3 loop: CASSEVRGNNNEQFF. The CDR3 nucleotides are TGTGCCAGCAGTGAGGTTCGGGGGAACAACAATGAGCAGTTCTTC.

As concerns this clonotype: A read error may explain this, as a much larger clone is one base away. The conserved phenylalanine or tryptophan is not found at the CDR3 terminus, so this likely reflects a read error. V and J are TRBV5-5 and TRBJ1-3; D gene uncertain. V lost 0 bases to trimming and J lost 0 bases, with 10 bases between them. This CDR3 comprises 16 residues. In germline, CDR1 is SGHKS, CDR2 YYEKEE (reference sequence). The CDR3 sequence is CASSLDADPSGNTIYY. The DNA for the CDR3 is TGTGCCAGCAGCTTGGACGCGGACCCCTCTGGAAACACCATATATTAT.

This clonotype showed up just a few times. The V gene is TRBV6-1, the J gene TRBJ1-5; possibly TRBD1 for D (6 bases). The CDR3 runs 14 residues. Germline V gene sequence: CDR1 MNHNS, CDR2 SASEGT. V was clipped by 2 bases and J by 7 bases, with 12 bases between them. The DNA of the CDR3 is TGTGCCAGCAGTGAACAGGGGTCGGTACAGCCCCAGCATTTT. Protein: CASSEQGSVQPQHF.

This clonotype was found many times. This chain connects TRBV2 to TRBJ1-4, with TRBD1 as a possible D gene (6 bases). The germline V and J ends were trimmed by 7 bases and 4 bases, with 13 bases remaining between them. CDR1 is SNHLY, CDR2 FYNNEI, per germline. The CDR3 totals 14 residues. CDR3 region: CASTFRGFNEKLFF. The CDR3, as DNA: TGTGCCAGCACTTTCAGGGGATTTAATGAAAAACTGTTTTTT.

The CDR3 loop is CAISTSGGGDTQYF. CDR3 nucleotides: TGTGCCATCAGCACTAGCGGGGGGGGCGATACGCAGTATTTT. The J gene is TRBJ2-3, the V gene TRBV10-3; 13 bases line up with TRBD2. Per germline, CDR1 ENHRY and CDR2 SYGVKD. J gave up 6 bases and V 6 bases, and 3 bases lay outside the gene matches. CDR3 size: 14 residues.

Note on this clonotype: A junction boundary mismatches the germline segment, possibly from a read error. The CDR3 DNA reads as TGCGCCAGCACCTTGAACGTGGGTTTGACACCCCTCCACTTT. Its protein product is CASTLNVGLTPLHF. This chain links TRBV5-1 with TRBJ1-6; D call uncertain. Germline V CDR1 and CDR2: SGHRS, YFSETQ. The CDR3 loop spans 14 amino acids.

The chain links TRBV2 to TRBJ1-2; the match to TRBD1 covers 8 bases. The length of the CDR3 is 13 residues. V lost 8 bases and J lost 7; bases outside the gene matches: 9. Germline CDR1 and CDR2: SNHLY and FYNNEI. The CDR3 DNA sequence: TGTGCCAGCCTCCGAACAGGGGGTTCTGGCTACACCTTC. It translates to CASLRTGGSGYTF.

This clonotype was observed many times. J is TRBJ2-5 and V is TRBV20-1; D may be TRBD2 (6 bases). V shed 6 bases and J shed 5 bases, with 13 bases lying between them. The CDR3 totals 12 residues. The germline gives CDR1 DFQATT, CDR2 SNEGSKA (reference sequence). This CDR3 reads CSARDSLETQYF. CDR3 bases: TGCAGTGCCCGGGACTCCTTGGAGACCCAGTACTTC.

This clonotype showed up many times. The chain employs TRBV7-8 and TRBJ1-5; 7 nucleotides line up with TRBD1. V dropped 5 bases and J dropped 6; count of bases not matched to a gene: 10. Germline CDR1 and CDR2: SGHVS and FQNEAQ. The CDR3 length is 15 residues. The CDR3 sequence is CASSVSQQGIQPQHF. In DNA form, the CDR3 reads TGTGCCAGCAGCGTAAGCCAACAGGGGATTCAGCCCCAGCATTTT.

At least ten counts were recorded for this clonotype. The chain has TRBV25-1 and TRBJ2-3; 7 bases are shared with TRBD1. The ends lost 6 bases at V and 1 base at J; junction bases unmatched: 10. This CDR3 has 16 residues. Germline CDR1 reads MGHDK; CDR2 reads SYGVNS. The CDR3 sequence is CASSLNSGTGTDTQYF. The CDR3 DNA is TGTGCCAGCAGCCTAAACTCCGGGACAGGCACAGATACGCAGTATTTT.

This clonotype was detected ten times or more. The chain uses TRBV11-2 and TRBJ1-2, with 7 bases fitting TRBD1. The ends lost 6 bases at V and 3 bases at J; junction bases unmatched: 7. This CDR3 spans 14 amino acids. Germline lookup yields CDR1 SGHAT and CDR2 FQNNGV. In DNA form, the CDR3 reads TGTGCCAGCAGAACGACAGGGAACTACTATGGCTACACCTTC. Amino acid sequence: CASRTTGNYYGYTF.

This clonotype was recorded many times. V and J are TRBV7-8 and TRBJ2-5; D call uncertain. CDR1 is SGHVS, CDR2 FQNEAQ, per germline. The CDR3 is 13 amino acids. The V end was cut by 5 bases, the J end by 5 bases, with 12 bases between. CDR3 coding DNA: TGTGCCAGCAGCCATCAGTCCTTTGAGACCCAGTACTTC. It translates to CASSHQSFETQYF. Combining the CDR3 with reference TRBV7-8 and TRBJ2-5 gives the whole variable domain GAGVSQSPRYKVAKRGQDVALRCDPISGHVSLFWYQQALGQGPEFLTYFQNEAQLDKSGLPSDRFFAERPEGSVSTLKIQRTQQEDSAVYLCASSHQSFETQYFGPGTRLLVL.

The genes are TRBV5-8 and TRBJ2-2; D is perhaps TRBD1 (6 bases). The CDR3 has 15 amino acids. V lost 2 bases and J lost 5, with 13 bases in between. The germline CDR1 and CDR2 sequences are SGHTS and YDEGEE. CDR3 amino acids: CASSFRGPGTGELFF. CDR3 nucleotides: TGTGCCAGCAGCTTCAGGGGCCCGGGGACCGGGGAGCTGTTTTTT. The full variable domain, completed using reference TRBV5-8 and TRBJ2-2, is EAGVTQSPTHLIKTRGQQATLRCSPISGHTSVYWYQQALGLGLQFLLWYDEGEERNRGNFPPRFSGRQFPNYSSELNVNALELEDSALYLCASSFRGPGTGELFFGEGSRLTVL.

A few counts support this clonotype. This chain connects TRBV5-1 to TRBJ2-3; D is unclear. V lost 1 base, J lost 8 bases, and 17 bases lay in between. CDR1 SGHRS and CDR2 YFSETQ come from the germline V gene. This CDR3 spans 15 amino acids. CDR3 residues: CASSLSSEIPGTQYF. CDR3 DNA sequence: TGCGCCAGCAGCTTGTCTAGTGAAATCCCGGGTACGCAGTATTTT.

The chain joins TRBV21-1 to TRBJ2-7; the table gives TRBD1 as D, unverified against the DNA. TRBV21-1 is recorded as a pseudogene. The CDR3 extends over 14 amino acids. CDR3 sequence: CASSLGTGAYEQYF. For the CDR3, the DNA is TGTGCCAGCAGCCTTGGGACAGGGGCCTACGAGCAGTACTTC.

The chain has TRBV29-1 and TRBJ1-1, with 7 bases lining up with TRBD1. Germline-derived CDR1 and CDR2 are SQVTM and ANQGSEA. V trimming: 4 bases; J trimming: 3 bases; junction bases outside the gene matches: 2. This CDR3 spans 12 amino acids. Written as DNA, the CDR3 is TGCAGCGTTGGACAGGGCCACACTGAAGCTTTCTTT. It encodes CSVGQGHTEAFF.

This chain uses TRBV5-5 with TRBJ2-3; 7 bases are shared with TRBD1. The V gene end was trimmed by 4 bases and the J gene end by 3 bases; junction bases not matched to a gene: 8. The V gene's germline CDR1 is SGHKS and CDR2 YYEKEE (reference sequence). The length of the CDR3 is 15 residues. The CDR3 sequence: CASSPERGRTDTQYF. The CDR3 DNA sequence: TGTGCCAGCAGCCCTGAAAGGGGGCGGACAGATACGCAGTATTTT.